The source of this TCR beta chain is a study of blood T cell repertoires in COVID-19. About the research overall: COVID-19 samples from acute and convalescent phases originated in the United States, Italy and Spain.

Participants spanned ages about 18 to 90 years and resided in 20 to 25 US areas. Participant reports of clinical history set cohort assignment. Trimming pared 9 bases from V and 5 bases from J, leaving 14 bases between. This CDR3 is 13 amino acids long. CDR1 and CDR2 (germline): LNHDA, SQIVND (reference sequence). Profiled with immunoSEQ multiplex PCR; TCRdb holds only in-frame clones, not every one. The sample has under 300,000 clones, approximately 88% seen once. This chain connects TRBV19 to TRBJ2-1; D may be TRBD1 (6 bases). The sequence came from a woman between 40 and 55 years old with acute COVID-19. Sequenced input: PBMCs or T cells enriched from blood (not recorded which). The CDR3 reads CASGPTGHNEQFF. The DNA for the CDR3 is TGTGCCAGCGGCCCAACAGGGCACAATGAGCAGTTCTTC.